This T cell receptor beta chain was obtained from a study of shared clonotypes between healthy human individuals. Germline values: CDR1 ENHRY, CDR2 SYGVKD. The junction had 10 bases not matched to a gene; V was cut back by 9 bases and J by 4 bases. This CDR3 is 14 amino acids long. The method was immunoSEQ multiplex PCR; TCRdb's version includes in-frame clones alone and lacks a portion of them. The sample carries some 200,000 clones, under 80% recorded once. The TCR comes from a man in his thirties or forties in good health. V gene TRBV10-3 combines with J gene TRBJ2-3, with 7 bases lining up with TRBD2. The sample consisted of memory CD4+ T cells sorted from blood. Indicated subset: CD45RA-negative fraction. Written as DNA, the CDR3 is TGTGCCATAAAGTCGGCGGGAGTTGCAGATACGCAGTATTTT. It codes for CAIKSAGVADTQYF.